This T cell receptor beta chain was sequenced in a study of blood T cells in healthy people across ages. The people who gave samples were healthy Caucasians from Russia, aged roughly 6 to 100. This clonotype was recorded at least ten times. The antigen remains undetermined. Sample-barcoded 5' priming and a J-beta primer mix drove a second PCR of 7 to 11 cycles. MiXCR, applied by TCRdb to the 5' RACE reads, yields one record per CDR3 protein. The data contain 550,000 to 650,000 distinct CDR3 sequences, roughly 31% of them seen just once; the ten biggest clones take up about a sixth. General observations from the study: With unsorted PBMCs, a conclusive comparison of naive versus antigen-experienced cells was not possible.

This TCR came from a woman at least 80 years old in good health. Material for sequencing was blood.

CDR3 sequence (DNA): TGTGCCAGCAGTTACTCGATGGGGCGATCGGAGACCCAGTACTTC. This sequence encodes CASSYSMGRSETQYF. V gene TRBV6-5 combines with J gene TRBJ2-5, with D tentatively TRBD1 (5 bases). Germline CDR1 reads MNHEY; CDR2 reads SVGAGI. V was cut by 0 bases and J by 5 bases, with 13 bases left in between. This CDR3 spans 15 amino acids.